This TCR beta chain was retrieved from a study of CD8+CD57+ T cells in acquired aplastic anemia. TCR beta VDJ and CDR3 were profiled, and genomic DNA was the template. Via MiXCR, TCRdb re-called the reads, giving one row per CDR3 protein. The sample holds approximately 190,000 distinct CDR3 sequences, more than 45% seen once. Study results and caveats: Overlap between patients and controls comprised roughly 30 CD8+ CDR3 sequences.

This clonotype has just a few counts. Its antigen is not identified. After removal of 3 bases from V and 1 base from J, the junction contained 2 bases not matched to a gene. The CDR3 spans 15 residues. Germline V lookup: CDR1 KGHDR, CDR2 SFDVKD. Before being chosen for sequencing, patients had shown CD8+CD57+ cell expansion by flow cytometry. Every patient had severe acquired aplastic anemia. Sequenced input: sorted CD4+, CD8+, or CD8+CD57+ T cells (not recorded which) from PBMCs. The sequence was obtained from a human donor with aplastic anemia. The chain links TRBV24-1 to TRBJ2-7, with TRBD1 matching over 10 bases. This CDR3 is CATSDPGQGSYEQYF. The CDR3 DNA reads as TGTGCCACCAGTGATCCGGGACAGGGGTCCTACGAGCAGTACTTC.